The clone carrying this T cell receptor (beta chain) has more than one count but fewer than ten. This entry is derived from a study of T-cell reconstitution after alpha-beta-depleted transplantation in children. The CDR3 sequence is 9 residues long. V lost 3 bases and J lost 6, with 2 bases in between. Germline assignment: CDR1 SQVTM and CDR2 ANQGSEA. Unique molecular identifiers were used to barcode this TCRbeta library. Each CDR3 protein gets one entry after TCRdb re-called the PCR reads with MiXCR. The table shows around 600,000 distinct CDR3 sequences, with under 12% occurring only once. The V and J genes are TRBV29-1 and TRBJ1-1; no definite D call. Sequences were derived from PBMCs from the stem cell graft donor, sampled from the stem cell graft. The receptor was isolated from a human donor who donated a stem cell graft to a child with acute myeloid leukemia. CDR3: CSVDAEAFF. The CDR3 region has the DNA TGCAGCGTTGATGCTGAAGCTTTCTTT. The entire variable domain, with the rest obtained from reference TRBV29-1 and TRBJ1-1, is as follows: SAVISQKPSRDICQRGTSLTIQCQVDSQVTMMFWYRQQPGQSLTLIATANQGSEATYESGFVIDKFPISRPNLTFSTLTVSNMSPEDSSIYLCSVDAEAFFGQGTRLTVV.